The 12 T cell receptor beta chains listed next were all sequenced from one sample in a study of blood T cell repertoires in COVID-19. Assay used: immunoSEQ multiplex PCR; TCRdb lists only in-frame clones, some missing. The sample has hundreds of thousands of clones, about 88% seen once. Material for sequencing was PBMCs or T cells enriched from blood (not recorded which). These receptors originate from a woman aged 45-65 years who had recovered from COVID-19.

The chain links TRBV7-2 to TRBJ1-2, with D unclear. Trimming shortened V by 1 base and J by 3 bases, and 6 bases separated the two germline ends. The CDR3 runs to 13 residues. The germline V gene encodes CDR1 SGHTA and CDR2 FQGNSA. As DNA, the CDR3 is TGTGCCAGCAGCTTAGACCGGGACTATGGCTACACCTTC. Protein: CASSLDRDYGYTF.

This clone was seen at least ten times. The chain combines TRBV4-3 with TRBJ1-2; D is perhaps TRBD1 (5 bases). CDR1 LGHNA and CDR2 YSLEER come from the germline V gene. V was trimmed by 0 bases and J by 6 bases, leaving 11 bases between them. The CDR3 spans 14 residues. The CDR3 bases are TGCGCCAGCAGCCAAGATCGGTCGGGGGATGGCTACACCTTC. This sequence encodes CASSQDRSGDGYTF.

This clone is a singleton in its sample. The chain combines TRBV19 with TRBJ1-2; D is unresolved. Germline V gives CDR1 LNHDA, CDR2 SQIVND (reference sequence). Trimming pared 5 bases from V and 8 bases from J, leaving 12 bases between. The CDR3 is made up of 12 amino acids. The CDR3 loop is CASSWAGKGYTF. As DNA, the CDR3 is TGTGCCAGTAGTTGGGCCGGAAAAGGCTACACCTTC.

This clone has only a few counts. The J gene is TRBJ2-1, the V gene TRBV7-2, with 10 bases fitting TRBD2. After removal of 3 bases from V and 4 bases from J, the junction contained 6 bases not matched to a gene. The CDR3 consists of 16 residues. CDR1 is SGHTA and CDR2 is FQGNSA in the germline V gene. The CDR3 sequence is CASSFRRTSGYNEQFF. CDR3 in DNA: TGTGCCAGCAGCTTCCGTAGGACTAGCGGATACAATGAGCAGTTCTTC. The whole variable domain, remainder taken from reference TRBV7-2 and TRBJ2-1, is GAGVSQSPSNKVTEKGKDVELRCDPISGHTALYWYRQSLGQGLEFLIYFQGNSAPDKSGLPSDRFSAERTGGSVSTLTIQRTQQEDSAVYLCASSFRRTSGYNEQFFGPGTRLTVL.

V gene TRBV10-3 combines with J gene TRBJ1-2; no clear D gene. The CDR3 loop spans 9 amino acids. Trimming took off 3 bases at V and 13 bases at J, with 6 bases between the two ends. The germline gives CDR1 ENHRY, CDR2 SYGVKD. The CDR3 nucleotides read TGTGCCATCAGTGACCCGTTCACCTTC. It is translated as CAISDPFTF.

The chain has TRBV4-3 and TRBJ1-2; D gene uncertain. Germline V gene data show CDR1 as LGHNA and CDR2 as YSLEER. CDR3 length: 14 residues. The V and J ends lost 1 base and 2 bases respectively, with 8 bases between them. CDR3 nucleotide sequence: TGCGCCAGCAGCCAAGCGGAGACCAACTATGGCTACACCTTC. It encodes CASSQAETNYGYTF.

The chain links TRBV20-1 to TRBJ1-4, with D unresolved. This CDR3 region has 11 residues. Germline V gives CDR1 DFQATT, CDR2 SNEGSKA (reference sequence). V shed 0 bases and J shed 10 bases, with 6 bases lying between them. In DNA, the CDR3 is TGCAGTGCTAGAGATTCGGGAAAACTGTTTTTT. This gives the protein CSARDSGKLFF.

V usage is TRBV28 and J usage is TRBJ1-4, with D perhaps matching TRBD1 (6 bases). V was pared by 6 bases and J by 5 bases, with 16 bases between. This CDR3 comprises 15 residues. The germline CDR1 and CDR2 sequences are MDHEN and SYDVKM. The CDR3 loop reads CASRTPGTPNEKLFF. In nucleotides, the CDR3 is TGTGCCAGCAGAACCCCCGGGACACCAAATGAAAAACTGTTTTTT.

The CDR3 region has the DNA TGTGCCAGCTCACCGACATTATCCACCGGGCAGTACTTC. This translates into CASSPTLSTGQYF. J is TRBJ2-7 and V is TRBV18; the D is unclear. Trimming left V 3 bases short and J 9 bases short, with 15 bases between. The CDR3 is made up of 13 amino acids. The germline V gene encodes CDR1 KGHSH and CDR2 LQKENI.

The rearrangement links TRBV6-5 to TRBJ1-1, with a tentative D call TRBD1 (5 bases). The germline gives CDR1 MNHEY, CDR2 SVGAGI. V was trimmed by 7 bases and J by 4 bases, leaving 16 bases between them. This CDR3 is built from 14 residues. CDR3 DNA sequence: TGTGCCAGCATCACGCCGGCCAGGGCCACTGAAGCTTTCTTT. Encoded protein: CASITPARATEAFF.

The chain employs TRBV5-8 and TRBJ1-5, with TRBD1 as a possible D gene (6 bases). V shed 4 bases and J shed 4 bases, with 12 bases lying between them. Germline CDR1 is SGHTS and CDR2 is YDEGEE. CDR3 length: 14 residues. The CDR3 protein is CASSRGQRNQPQHF. In DNA form, the CDR3 reads TGTGCCAGCAGCCGGGGACAACGGAATCAGCCCCAGCATTTT.

The V call is TRBV7-6, the J call TRBJ2-1; TRBD2 matches at 12 bases. The CDR3 runs to 17 residues. Germline loops: CDR1 SGHVS, CDR2 FNYEAQ. Trimming at V came to 5 bases and at J to 1 base, leaving 6 bases not matched to a gene. The DNA for the CDR3 is TGTGCCAGCAGCATCGCCGGGACTAGCGGGTCCTACAATGAGCAGTTCTTC. Translation gives CASSIAGTSGSYNEQFF.